This T cell receptor (beta chain) comes out of a study of T cell repertoires in cytomegalovirus infection. Across the whole study: Recently identified HLA-C-restricted and well-studied HLA-B-restricted CMV epitopes were used. In public TCR beta signatures, there were indications of both CMV infection and matching HLA type. Study results and limitations: Clonotypes of TCR beta that were HLA-C-restricted and CMV-specific dominated the ex vivo response.

TCRdb used MiXCR to reprocess the reads, holding one entry per CDR3 protein. This table holds about 340,000 distinct CDR3 sequences, 29% found once. Germline values: CDR1 MNHEY, CDR2 SMNVEV (reference sequence). The germline V and J ends were trimmed by 5 bases and 0 bases, with 11 bases remaining between them. The CDR3 is 15 residues long. About this clonotype: The antigen is undetermined.

This TCR came from a human donor in good health (CMV status not recorded). Some clones in this sample may be carry-over from other donors' samples. The starting material was cultured PBMCs, obtained from culture after CMV antigen stimulation. This sequence joins TRBV27 and TRBJ2-1; D remains ambiguous. The DNA of the CDR3 is TGTGCCAGCAGTCCCCCGAGAAGCTCCTACAATGAGCAGTTCTTC. It specifies CASSPPRSSYNEQFF.